Below, 9 T cell receptor beta chains from the same sample are listed, as sequenced in a study of neurological immune-mediated disorders. TCRdb independently ran MiXCR on the 5' RACE reads; one entry per CDR3 protein. The data contain some 24,000 distinct CDR3 sequences, roughly an eighth of them singletons. Material: PBMCs. These receptors all stem from a woman aged 40-49 years with HTLV-1-associated myelopathy (HAM/TSP).

Ten or more counts support this clonotype. The V call is TRBV5-5, the J call TRBJ2-5; D gene unclear. V was clipped by 4 bases and J by 1 base, with 17 bases between them. Germline V CDR1 and CDR2: SGHKS, YYEKEE (reference sequence). The CDR3 runs 16 residues. The CDR3 region is CASSVMNLGFQETQYF. DNA of the CDR3: TGTGCCAGCAGCGTGATGAACTTGGGCTTCCAAGAGACCCAGTACTTC.

This clonotype was counted at least ten times. This chain joins TRBV10-3 and TRBJ2-3, with a possible D match to TRBD1 (6 bases). The CDR3 runs 14 residues. Germline V gene sequence: CDR1 ENHRY, CDR2 SYGVKD. Trimming stripped 5 bases from V and 6 bases from J, with 15 bases between. CDR3 loop: CAISQGHALDTQYF. CDR3 nucleotide sequence: TGTGCCATCAGTCAGGGACACGCACTTGATACGCAGTATTTT.

This clonotype has ten or more counts. The J gene is TRBJ2-5, the V gene TRBV5-1; 11 bases fit TRBD2. Germline V gene data show CDR1 as SGHRS and CDR2 as YFSETQ. J gave up 4 bases and V 1 base, and 12 bases lay outside the gene matches. The CDR3 is 18 residues long. Here the CDR3 DNA reads TGCGCCAGCAGCTTGTGGGCTAGCGGGGGGCCGAGGGCAGAGACCCAGTACTTC. Amino acids: CASSLWASGGPRAETQYF.

This clonotype was seen repeatedly, ten times or more. The chain recombines TRBV20-1 with TRBJ1-5; 8 nucleotides agree with TRBD1. V was clipped by 3 bases and J by 2 bases; unmatched bases: 18. The length of the CDR3 is 19 residues. Germline CDR1 reads DFQATT; CDR2 reads SNEGSKA (reference sequence). The CDR3 region is CSASAAGQGSWFGNQPQHF. The CDR3 DNA sequence: TGCAGTGCTAGTGCTGCTGGACAGGGCTCATGGTTCGGCAATCAGCCCCAGCATTTT.

This clonotype appeared many times. The rearrangement links TRBV12-3 or TRBV12-4 to TRBJ2-1; TRBD1 agrees at 9 bases. J gave up 6 bases and V 6 bases, and 3 bases lay outside the gene matches. The length of the CDR3 is 13 residues. DNA for the CDR3: TGTGCCAGCAGCTCGGACAGGGGCAATGAGCAGTTCTTC. This gives the protein CASSSDRGNEQFF.

This clonotype was seen repeatedly, ten times or more. V usage is TRBV10-3 and J usage is TRBJ1-2; 10 nucleotides match TRBD1. With 8 bases clipped from V and 5 bases from J, the junction kept 11 bases outside the gene matches. Germline CDR1 is ENHRY and CDR2 is SYGVKD. The CDR3 contains 15 residues. CDR3 bases: TGTGCCATCCCCGAGCGGGGGACAGGGGAATATGGCTACACCTTC. It encodes CAIPERGTGEYGYTF.

This clonotype was recorded many times. The CDR3 DNA follows: TGTGCCATCAGTGACCATACCACACCGAGCGGGGGATACACCGGGGAGCTGTTTTTT. It codes for CAISDHTTPSGGYTGELFF. The rearrangement links TRBV10-3 to TRBJ2-2; the match to TRBD2 covers 8 bases. The V gene end was trimmed by 3 bases and the J gene end by 3 bases; junction bases not matched to a gene: 15. The CDR3 covers 19 residues. From germline, CDR1 is ENHRY and CDR2 SYGVKD.

This clonotype was detected many times. The chain combines TRBV20-1 with TRBJ2-3; the match to TRBD2 covers 10 bases. With V trimmed by 5 bases and J by 4 bases, 12 bases remained unmatched. The CDR3 consists of 16 residues. Germline V gene lookup returns CDR1 DFQATT and CDR2 SNEGSKA (reference sequence). CDR3 amino acids: CSALPRAGGPADTQYF. CDR3 nucleotides: TGCAGTGCTCTACCCCGAGCGGGGGGGCCCGCAGATACGCAGTATTTT.

This clonotype was picked up many times. V is TRBV5-1 and J is TRBJ2-3, with 7 bases matching TRBD2. V was pared by 4 bases and J by 6 bases, with 11 bases of the junction left unmatched. This CDR3 has 15 amino acids. CDR1 is SGHRS and CDR2 is YFSETQ in the germline V gene. CDR3 loop: CASSVLASGADTQYF. CDR3 DNA: TGCGCCAGCAGCGTACTAGCGTCCGGGGCTGATACGCAGTATTTT.